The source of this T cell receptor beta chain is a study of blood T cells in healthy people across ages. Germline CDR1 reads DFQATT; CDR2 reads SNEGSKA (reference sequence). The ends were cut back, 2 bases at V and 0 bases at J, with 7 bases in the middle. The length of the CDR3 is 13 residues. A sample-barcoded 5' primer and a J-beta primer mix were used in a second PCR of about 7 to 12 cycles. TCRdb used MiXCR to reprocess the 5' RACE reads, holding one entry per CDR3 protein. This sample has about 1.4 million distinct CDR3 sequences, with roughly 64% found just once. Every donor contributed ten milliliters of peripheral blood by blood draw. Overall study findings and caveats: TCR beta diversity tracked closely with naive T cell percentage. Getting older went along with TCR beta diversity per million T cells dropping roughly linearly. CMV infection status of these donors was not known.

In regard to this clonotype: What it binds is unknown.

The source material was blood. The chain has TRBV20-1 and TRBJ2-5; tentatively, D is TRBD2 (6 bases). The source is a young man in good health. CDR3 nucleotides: TGCAGTGCTAGATGGGACTACCAAGAGACCCAGTACTTC. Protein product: CSARWDYQETQYF.